This T cell receptor beta chain was documented in a study of T cells in Graves' hyperthyroidism and ophthalmopathy. Looking at the study overall: The initial diagnosis was the point when peripheral blood was collected, ahead of any treatment.

V was trimmed by 4 bases and J by 0 bases, leaving 7 bases between them. Germline CDR1 SQVTM, CDR2 ANQGSEA. The CDR3 sequence is 13 residues long. From RNA transcripts, TCR beta CDR3 regions were amplified. With the HTBI primer set, the TCR CDR3 went through a first round of RT-PCR. TCRdb re-derived calls from the multiplex PCR reads in MiXCR, one entry per CDR3 protein. Of about 500,000 distinct CDR3 sequences detected, about 16% appear once; the ten largest clones hold 25% to 30%. This rearrangement joins TRBV29-1 to TRBJ1-3; no clear D. Input material: blood. The receptor was derived from a woman in her twenties or thirties with Graves' ophthalmopathy. CDR3: CSVGTPSGNTIYF. CDR3 DNA: TGCAGCGTTGGGACGCCCTCTGGAAACACCATATATTTT.